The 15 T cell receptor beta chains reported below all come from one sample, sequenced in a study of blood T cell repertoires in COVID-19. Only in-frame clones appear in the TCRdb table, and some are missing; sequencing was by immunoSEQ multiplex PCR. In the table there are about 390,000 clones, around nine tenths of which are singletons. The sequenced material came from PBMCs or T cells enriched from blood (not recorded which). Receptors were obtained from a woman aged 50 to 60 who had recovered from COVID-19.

Here the CDR3 DNA reads TGTGCCAGCAGCCCATACAGGGACAGGGCTCTCCGAAACGGCTCACCCCTCCACTTT. Encoded protein: CASSPYRDRALRNGSPLHF. The rearrangement uses TRBV3-1 (or the pseudogene TRBV3-2) and TRBJ1-6; 9 bases fit TRBD1. Trimming cost V 4 bases and J 10 bases; bases outside gene matches: 20. From germline, CDR1 is LGHDT and CDR2 YNNKEL (reference sequence). CDR3 size: 19 residues.

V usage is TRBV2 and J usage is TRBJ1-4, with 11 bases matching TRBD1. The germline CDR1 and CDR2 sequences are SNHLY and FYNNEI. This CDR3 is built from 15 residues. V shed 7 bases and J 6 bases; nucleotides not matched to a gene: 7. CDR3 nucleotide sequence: TGTGCCAGCACCATGGACAGGGGGCGCGATGAAAAACTGTTTTTT. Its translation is CASTMDRGRDEKLFF.

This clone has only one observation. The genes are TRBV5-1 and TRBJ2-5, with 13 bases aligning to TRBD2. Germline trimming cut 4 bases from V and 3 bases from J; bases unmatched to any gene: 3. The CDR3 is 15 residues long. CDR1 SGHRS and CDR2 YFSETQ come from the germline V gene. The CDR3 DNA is TGCGCCAGCAGCCACGGACTAGCGGGGGAAGAGACCCAGTACTTC. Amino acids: CASSHGLAGEETQYF. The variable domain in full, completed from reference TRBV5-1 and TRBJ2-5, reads KAGVTQTPRYLIKTRGQQVTLSCSPISGHRSVSWYQQTPGQGLQFLFEYFSETQRNKGNFPGRFSGRQFSNSRSEMNVSTLELGDSALYLCASSHGLAGEETQYFGPGTRLLVL.

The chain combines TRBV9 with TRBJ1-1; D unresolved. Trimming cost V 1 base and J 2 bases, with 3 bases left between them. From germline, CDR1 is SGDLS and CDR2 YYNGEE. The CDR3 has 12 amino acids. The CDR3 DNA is TGTGCCAGCAGCGTATCTAACACTGAAGCTTTCTTT. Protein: CASSVSNTEAFF. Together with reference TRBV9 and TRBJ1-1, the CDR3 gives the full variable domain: DSGVTQTPKHLITATGQRVTLRCSPRSGDLSVYWYQQSLDQGLQFLIQYYNGEERAKGNILERFSAQQFPDLHSELNLSSLELGDSALYFCASSVSNTEAFFGQGTRLTVV.

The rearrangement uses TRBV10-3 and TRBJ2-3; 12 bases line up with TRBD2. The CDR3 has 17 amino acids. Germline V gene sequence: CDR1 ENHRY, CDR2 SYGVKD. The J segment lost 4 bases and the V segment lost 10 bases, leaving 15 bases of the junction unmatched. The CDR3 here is CATAHTTSGGRADTQYF. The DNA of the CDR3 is TGTGCCACAGCGCATACCACTAGCGGGGGGCGCGCAGATACGCAGTATTTT.

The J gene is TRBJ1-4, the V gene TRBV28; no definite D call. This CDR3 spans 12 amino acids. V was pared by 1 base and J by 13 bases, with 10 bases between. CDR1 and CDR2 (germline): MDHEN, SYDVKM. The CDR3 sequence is CASSLSGLSLFF. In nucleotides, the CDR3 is TGTGCCAGCAGTTTATCAGGTCTCTCACTGTTTTTT.

The CDR3 sequence: CASSQAGSDTQYF. The CDR3 nucleotides are TGTGCCAGCAGCCAAGCAGGGTCAGATACGCAGTATTTT. This chain links TRBV3-1 (or the pseudogene TRBV3-2) with TRBJ2-3; tentatively, D is TRBD1 (5 bases). Germline CDR1 reads LGHDT; CDR2 reads YNNKEL (reference sequence). This CDR3 comprises 13 residues. The germline V and J ends were trimmed by 1 base and 4 bases, with 6 bases remaining between them.

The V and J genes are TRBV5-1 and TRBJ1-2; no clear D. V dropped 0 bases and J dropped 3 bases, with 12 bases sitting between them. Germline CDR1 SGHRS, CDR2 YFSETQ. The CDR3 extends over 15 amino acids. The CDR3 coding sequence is TGCGCCAGCAGCTTGGCGAGCGGGAACGACTATGGCTACACCTTC. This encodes CASSLASGNDYGYTF.

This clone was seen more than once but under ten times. Written as DNA, the CDR3 is TGCGCCAGCAGCCCAAATTCGGGAAACGAAAATTCACCCCTCCACTTT. Protein sequence: CASSPNSGNENSPLHF. The V gene is TRBV5-1, the J gene TRBJ1-6, with D uncertain. CDR1 SGHRS and CDR2 YFSETQ come from the germline V gene. The CDR3 is 16 amino acids. The V gene lost 4 bases and the J gene lost 7 bases, with 18 bases spanning the gap.

The CDR3 region is CASSQMTGGYGYEQYF. CDR3 nucleotide sequence: TGCGCCAGCAGCCAAATGACAGGGGGCTATGGGTACGAGCAGTACTTC. V gene TRBV4-1 combines with J gene TRBJ2-7, with 10 bases fitting TRBD1. V trimming: 2 bases; J trimming: 4 bases; junction bases outside the gene matches: 8. Germline-derived CDR1 and CDR2 are MGHRA and YSYEKL. CDR3 length: 16 amino acids.

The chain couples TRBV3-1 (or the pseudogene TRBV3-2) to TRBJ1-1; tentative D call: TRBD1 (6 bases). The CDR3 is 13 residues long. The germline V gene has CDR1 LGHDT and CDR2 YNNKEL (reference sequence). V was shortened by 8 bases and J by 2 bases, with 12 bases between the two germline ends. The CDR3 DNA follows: TGTGCCAGCGAGATCAGGGGTAACACTGAAGCTTTCTTT. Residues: CASEIRGNTEAFF.

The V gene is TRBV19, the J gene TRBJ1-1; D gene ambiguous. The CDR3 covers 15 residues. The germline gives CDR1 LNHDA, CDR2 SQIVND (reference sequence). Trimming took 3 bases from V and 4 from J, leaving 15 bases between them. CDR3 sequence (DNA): TGTGCCAGTAGTATTCTAAGGGTCGGGAGCACTGAAGCTTTCTTT. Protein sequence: CASSILRVGSTEAFF.

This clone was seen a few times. The CDR3: CAISESGSMVEKLFF. The CDR3 DNA reads TGTGCCATCAGTGAGTCCGGGAGCATGGTTGAAAAACTGTTTTTT. V usage is TRBV10-3 and J usage is TRBJ1-4; D not resolved. This CDR3 comprises 15 residues. Trimming took 0 bases from V and 7 from J, leaving 12 bases between them. Germline V gives CDR1 ENHRY, CDR2 SYGVKD.

The CDR3 loop is CASSPPRDRAYEQYF. The CDR3 bases are TGCGCCAGCAGCCCTCCCCGGGACAGGGCCTACGAGCAGTACTTC. The chain couples TRBV4-1 to TRBJ2-7, with 9 bases identical to TRBD1. The CDR3 extends over 15 amino acids. V trimming: 4 bases; J trimming: 2 bases; junction bases outside the gene matches: 6. Germline V gene sequence: CDR1 MGHRA, CDR2 YSYEKL.

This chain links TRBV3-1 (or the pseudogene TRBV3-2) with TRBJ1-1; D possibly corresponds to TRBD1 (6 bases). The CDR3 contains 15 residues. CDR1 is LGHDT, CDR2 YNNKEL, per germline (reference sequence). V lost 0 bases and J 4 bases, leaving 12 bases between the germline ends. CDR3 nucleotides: TGTGCCAGCAGCCAAGAAGGCAGGGGTCGCACTGAAGCTTTCTTT. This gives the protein CASSQEGRGRTEAFF.